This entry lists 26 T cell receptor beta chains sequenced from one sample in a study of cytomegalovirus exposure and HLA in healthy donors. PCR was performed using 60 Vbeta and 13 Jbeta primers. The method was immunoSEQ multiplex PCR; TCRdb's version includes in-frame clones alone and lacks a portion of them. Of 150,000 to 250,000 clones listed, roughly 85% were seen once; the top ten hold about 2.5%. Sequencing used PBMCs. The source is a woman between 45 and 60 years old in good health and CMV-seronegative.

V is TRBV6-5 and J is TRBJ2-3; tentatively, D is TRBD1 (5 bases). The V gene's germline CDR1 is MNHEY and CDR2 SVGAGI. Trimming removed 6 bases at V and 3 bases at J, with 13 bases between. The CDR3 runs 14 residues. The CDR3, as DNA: TGTGCCAGCAGCCGGAGCCAGGGAACAGATACGCAGTATTTT. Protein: CASSRSQGTDTQYF.

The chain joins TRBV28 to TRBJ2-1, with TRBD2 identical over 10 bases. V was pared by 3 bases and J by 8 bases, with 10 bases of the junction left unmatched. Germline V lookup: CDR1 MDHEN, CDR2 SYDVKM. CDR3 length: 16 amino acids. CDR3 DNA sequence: TGTGCCAGCAGTTTTGCCGCTAGCGGGAGTGTCTATGAGCAGTTCTTC. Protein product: CASSFAASGSVYEQFF.

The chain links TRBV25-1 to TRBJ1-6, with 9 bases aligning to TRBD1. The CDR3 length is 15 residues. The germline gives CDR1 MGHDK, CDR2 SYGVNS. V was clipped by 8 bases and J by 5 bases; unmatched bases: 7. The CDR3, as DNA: TGTGCCAGCGCAGACAGGGGGTATGATAATTCACCCCTCCACTTT. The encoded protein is CASADRGYDNSPLHF. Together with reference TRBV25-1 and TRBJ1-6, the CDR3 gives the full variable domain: EADIYQTPRYLVIGTGKKITLECSQTMGHDKMYWYQQDPGMELHLIHYSYGVNSTEKGDLSSESTVSRIRTEHFPLTLESARPSHTSQYLCASADRGYDNSPLHFGNGTRLTVT.

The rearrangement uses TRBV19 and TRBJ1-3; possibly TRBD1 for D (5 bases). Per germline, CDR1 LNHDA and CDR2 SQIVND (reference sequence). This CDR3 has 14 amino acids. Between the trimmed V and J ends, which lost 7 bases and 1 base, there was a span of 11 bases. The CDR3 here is CASTLGGSGNTIYF. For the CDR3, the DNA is TGTGCCAGTACCTTGGGGGGTTCTGGAAACACCATATATTTT.

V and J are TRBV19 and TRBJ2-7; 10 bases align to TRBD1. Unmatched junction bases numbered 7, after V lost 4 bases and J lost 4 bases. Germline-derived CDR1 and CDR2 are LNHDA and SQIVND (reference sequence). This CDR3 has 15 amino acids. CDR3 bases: TGTGCCAGTAGTACCACGGGGACAGGGGATTACGAGCAGTACTTC. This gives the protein CASSTTGTGDYEQYF.

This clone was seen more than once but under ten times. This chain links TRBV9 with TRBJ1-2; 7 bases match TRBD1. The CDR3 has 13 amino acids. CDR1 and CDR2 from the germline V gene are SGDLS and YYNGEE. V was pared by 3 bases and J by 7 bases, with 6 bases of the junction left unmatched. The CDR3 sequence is CASSATTGFGYTF. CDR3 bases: TGTGCCAGCAGCGCGACGACAGGGTTTGGCTACACCTTC.

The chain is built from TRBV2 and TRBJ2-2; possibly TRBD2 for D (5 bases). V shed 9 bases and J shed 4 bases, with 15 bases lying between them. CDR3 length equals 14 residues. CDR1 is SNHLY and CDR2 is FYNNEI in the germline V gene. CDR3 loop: CASTGGVGTGELFF. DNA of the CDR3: TGTGCCAGTACTGGAGGAGTAGGCACCGGGGAGCTGTTTTTT.

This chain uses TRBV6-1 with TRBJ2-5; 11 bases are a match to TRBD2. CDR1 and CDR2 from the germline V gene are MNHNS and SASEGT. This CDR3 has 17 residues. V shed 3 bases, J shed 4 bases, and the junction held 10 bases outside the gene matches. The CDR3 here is CASSDSDSGRALETQYF. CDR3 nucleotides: TGTGCCAGCAGTGATTCGGATAGCGGGAGGGCCCTAGAGACCCAGTACTTC.

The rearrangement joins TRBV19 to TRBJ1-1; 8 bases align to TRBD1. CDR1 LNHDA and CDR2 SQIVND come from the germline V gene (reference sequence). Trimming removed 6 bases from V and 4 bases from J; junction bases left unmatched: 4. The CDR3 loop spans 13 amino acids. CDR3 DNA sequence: TGTGCCAGTAGGGACACAGGGGGCACTGAAGCTTTCTTT. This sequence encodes CASRDTGGTEAFF.

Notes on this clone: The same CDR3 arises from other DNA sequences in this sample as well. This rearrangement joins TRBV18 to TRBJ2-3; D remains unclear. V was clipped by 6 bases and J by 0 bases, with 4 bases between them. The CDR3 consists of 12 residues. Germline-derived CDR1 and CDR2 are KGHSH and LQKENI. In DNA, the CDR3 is TGTGCCAGCTCCCCTAGCACAGATACGCAGTATTTT. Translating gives CASSPSTDTQYF.

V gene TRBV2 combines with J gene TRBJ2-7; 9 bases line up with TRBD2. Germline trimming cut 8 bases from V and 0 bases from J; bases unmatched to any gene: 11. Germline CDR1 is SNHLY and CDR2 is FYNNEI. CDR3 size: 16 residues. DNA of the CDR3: TGTGCCAGCGGGGGACTAGCACTCCCGAGCTCCTACGAGCAGTACTTC. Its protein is CASGGLALPSSYEQYF. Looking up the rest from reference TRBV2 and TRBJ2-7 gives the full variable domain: EPEVTQTPSHQVTQMGQEVILRCVPISNHLYFYWYRQILGQKVEFLVSFYNNEISEKSEIFDDQFSVERPDGSNFTLKIRSTKLEDSAMYFCASGGLALPSSYEQYFGPGTRLTVT.

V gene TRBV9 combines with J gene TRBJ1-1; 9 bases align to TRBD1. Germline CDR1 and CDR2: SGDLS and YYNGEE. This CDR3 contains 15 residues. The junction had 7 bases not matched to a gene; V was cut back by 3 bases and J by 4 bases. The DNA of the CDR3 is TGTGCCAGCAGCGCGCGACAGGGGGGGGCCACTGAAGCTTTCTTT. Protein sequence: CASSARQGGATEAFF.

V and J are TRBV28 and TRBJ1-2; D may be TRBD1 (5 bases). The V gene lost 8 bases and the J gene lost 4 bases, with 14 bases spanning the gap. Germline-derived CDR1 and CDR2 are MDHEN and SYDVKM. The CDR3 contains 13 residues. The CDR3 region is CASRLGVRYGYTF. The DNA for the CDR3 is TGTGCCAGCCGCTTAGGGGTCCGCTATGGCTACACCTTC.

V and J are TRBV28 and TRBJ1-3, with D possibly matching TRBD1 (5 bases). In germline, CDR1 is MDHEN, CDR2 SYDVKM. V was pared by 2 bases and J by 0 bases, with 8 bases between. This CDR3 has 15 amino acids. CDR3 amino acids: CASSLRGPSGNTIYF. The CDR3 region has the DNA TGTGCCAGCAGTTTAAGGGGTCCCTCTGGAAACACCATATATTTT.

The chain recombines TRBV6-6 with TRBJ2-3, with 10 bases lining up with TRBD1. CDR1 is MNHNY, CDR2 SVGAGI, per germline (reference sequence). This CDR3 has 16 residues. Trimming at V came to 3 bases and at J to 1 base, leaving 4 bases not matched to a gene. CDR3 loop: CASSYPGTGGTDTQYF. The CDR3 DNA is TGTGCCAGCAGTTATCCCGGGACAGGGGGCACAGATACGCAGTATTTT.

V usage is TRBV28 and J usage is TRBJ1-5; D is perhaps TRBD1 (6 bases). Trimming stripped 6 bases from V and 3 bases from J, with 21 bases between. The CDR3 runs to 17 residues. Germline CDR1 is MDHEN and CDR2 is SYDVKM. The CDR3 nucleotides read TGTGCCAGCAGGTCCTATCCGGGACAAGCTACCAATCAGCCCCAGCATTTT. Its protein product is CASRSYPGQATNQPQHF.

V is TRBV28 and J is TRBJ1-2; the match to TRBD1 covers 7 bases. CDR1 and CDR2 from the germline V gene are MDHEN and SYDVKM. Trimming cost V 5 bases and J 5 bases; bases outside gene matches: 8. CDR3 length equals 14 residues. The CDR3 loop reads CASSPYRGSYGYTF. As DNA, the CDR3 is TGTGCCAGCAGTCCATACAGGGGCTCGTATGGCTACACCTTC.

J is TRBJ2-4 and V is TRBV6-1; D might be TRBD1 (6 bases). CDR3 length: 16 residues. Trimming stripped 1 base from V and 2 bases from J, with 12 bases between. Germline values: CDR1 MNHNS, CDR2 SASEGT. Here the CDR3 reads CASSEVLGASKNIQYF. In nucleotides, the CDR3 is TGTGCCAGCAGTGAAGTGCTGGGGGCGTCCAAAAACATTCAGTACTTC.

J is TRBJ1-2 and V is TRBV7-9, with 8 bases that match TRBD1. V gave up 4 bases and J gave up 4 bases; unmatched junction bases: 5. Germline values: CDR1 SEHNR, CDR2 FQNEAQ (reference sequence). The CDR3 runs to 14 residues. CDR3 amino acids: CASSWGQDIYGYTF. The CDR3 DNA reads TGTGCCAGCAGCTGGGGACAGGATATCTATGGCTACACCTTC. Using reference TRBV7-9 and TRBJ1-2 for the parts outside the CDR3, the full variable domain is DTGVSQNPRHKITKRGQNVTFRCDPISEHNRLYWYRQTLGQGPEFLTYFQNEAQLEKSRLLSDRFSAERPKGSFSTLEIQRTEQGDSAMYLCASSWGQDIYGYTFGSGTRLTVV.

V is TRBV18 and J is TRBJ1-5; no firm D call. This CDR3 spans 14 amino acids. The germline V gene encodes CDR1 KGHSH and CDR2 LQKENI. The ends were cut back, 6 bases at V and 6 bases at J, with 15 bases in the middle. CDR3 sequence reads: CASSPERSSQPQHF. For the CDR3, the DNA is TGTGCCAGCTCCCCGGAGAGGAGTTCTCAGCCCCAGCATTTT. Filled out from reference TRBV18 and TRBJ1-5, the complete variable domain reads NAGVMQNPRHLVRRRGQEARLRCSPMKGHSHVYWYRQLPEEGLKFMVYLQKENIIDESGMPKERFSAEFPKEGPSILRIQQVVRGDSAAYFCASSPERSSQPQHFGDGTRLSIL.

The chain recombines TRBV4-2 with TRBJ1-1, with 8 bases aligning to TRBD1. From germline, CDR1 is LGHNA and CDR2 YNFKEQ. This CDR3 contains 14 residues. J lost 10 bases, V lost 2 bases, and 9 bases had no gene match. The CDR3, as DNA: TGTGCCAGCAGCCAAAAGGGGACGGGGACAGGAGCTTTCTTT. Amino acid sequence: CASSQKGTGTGAFF.

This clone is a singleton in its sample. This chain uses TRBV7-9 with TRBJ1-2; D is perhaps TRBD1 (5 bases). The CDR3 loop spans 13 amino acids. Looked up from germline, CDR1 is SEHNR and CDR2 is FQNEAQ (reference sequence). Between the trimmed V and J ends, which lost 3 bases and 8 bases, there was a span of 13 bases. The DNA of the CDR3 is TGTGCCAGCAGCTTCGGCAGGGTGGAAGGCTACACCTTC. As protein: CASSFGRVEGYTF.

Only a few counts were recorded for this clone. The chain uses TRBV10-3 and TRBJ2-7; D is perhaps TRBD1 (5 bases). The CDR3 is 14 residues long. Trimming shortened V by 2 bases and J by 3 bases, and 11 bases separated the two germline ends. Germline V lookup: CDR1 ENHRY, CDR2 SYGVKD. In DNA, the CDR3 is TGTGCCATCAGTGAGGGGGCACCCGTCTACGAGCAGTACTTC. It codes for CAISEGAPVYEQYF.

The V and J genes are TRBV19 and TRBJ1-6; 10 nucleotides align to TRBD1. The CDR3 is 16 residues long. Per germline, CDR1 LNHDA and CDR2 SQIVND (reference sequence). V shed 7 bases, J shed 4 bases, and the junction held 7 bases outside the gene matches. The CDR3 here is CASTGTGVTYNSPLHF. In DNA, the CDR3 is TGTGCCAGTACAGGGACAGGGGTCACGTATAATTCACCCCTCCACTTT. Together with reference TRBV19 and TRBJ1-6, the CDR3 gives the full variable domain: DGGITQSPKYLFRKEGQNVTLSCEQNLNHDAMYWYRQDPGQGLRLIYYSQIVNDFQKGDIAEGYSVSREKKESFPLTVTSAQKNPTAFYLCASTGTGVTYNSPLHFGNGTRLTVT.

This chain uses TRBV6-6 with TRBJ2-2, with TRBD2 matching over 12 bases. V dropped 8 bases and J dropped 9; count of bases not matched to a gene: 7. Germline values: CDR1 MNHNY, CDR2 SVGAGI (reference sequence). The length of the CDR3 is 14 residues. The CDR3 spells CASSWTSGIRELFF. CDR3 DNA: TGTGCCAGCTCGTGGACTAGCGGGATCCGGGAGCTGTTTTTT.

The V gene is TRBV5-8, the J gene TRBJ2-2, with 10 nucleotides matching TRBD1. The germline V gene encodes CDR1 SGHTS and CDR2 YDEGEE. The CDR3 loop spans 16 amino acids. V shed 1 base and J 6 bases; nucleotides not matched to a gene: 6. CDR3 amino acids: CASSLRGTGVAGELFF. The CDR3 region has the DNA TGTGCCAGCAGCTTGAGGGGGACAGGGGTCGCCGGGGAGCTGTTTTTT.